This T cell receptor (beta chain) comes out of a study of T cells in localized non-small cell lung cancer. Whole-study findings and limits: The highest T cell clonality was in uninvolved adjacent lung, above tumor. The study sequenced only one region of the tumor. As a result, intratumor heterogeneity could not be excluded and remains possible. The study detected a median approximately 57 of the top 100 tumor clones in adjacent lung.

Profiling relied on immunoSEQ multiplex PCR, and the TCRdb table lists in-frame clones only, not all of them. The table includes 100,000 or so clones, roughly 90% detected once. Regarding this clone: Its antigen is currently unknown.

The CDR3 covers 16 residues. Germline values: CDR1 MRHNA, CDR2 SNTAGT. Trimming left V 3 bases short and J 0 bases short, with 14 bases between. The chain joins TRBV6-4 to TRBJ1-2; a weak D match, TRBD1 (5 bases). The TCR was taken from a woman aged 40-70 years with stage II squamous cell lung carcinoma. The specimen was PBMCs, collected before any cancer treatment. The CDR3 protein is CASSESPWGTNYGYTF. CDR3 sequence (DNA): TGTGCCAGCAGTGAATCCCCTTGGGGGACTAACTATGGCTACACCTTC.